This TCR beta chain was retrieved from a study of T-cell reconstitution after alpha-beta-depleted transplantation in children. A library of TCRbeta sequences, prepared with unique molecular identifiers, was generated. TCRdb itself ran the PCR reads through MiXCR, one entry per CDR3 protein. The sample lists 200,000 to 250,000 distinct CDR3 sequences; roughly 10% were seen once. This CDR3 contains 13 residues. CDR1 and CDR2 from the germline V gene are SGHAT and FQNNGV. V lost 3 bases and J lost 5, with 8 bases in between. Findings and limits, study-wide: There were some patients whose high TCRbeta diversity at day 60 came from surviving recipient T cells and thymic progenitors. Roughly two months post-transplant, alpha-beta T cells reportedly originated from several hundred graft clones that had expanded.

Remarks on this clonotype: What it binds is unknown.

The TCR was taken from a child in the first two years of life with acute myeloid leukemia, due to receive a stem cell transplant. Sample: PBMCs, taken before TCRalphabeta/CD19-depleted stem cell transplant. The chain uses TRBV11-2 and TRBJ1-5; tentatively, D is TRBD1 (6 bases). CDR3 in amino acids: CASSFKGDQPQHF. For the CDR3, the DNA is TGTGCCAGCAGCTTTAAGGGGGATCAGCCCCAGCATTTT. Full variable domain (remainder filled in from reference TRBV11-2 and TRBJ1-5): EAGVAQSPRYKIIEKRQSVAFWCNPISGHATLYWYQQILGQGPKLLIQFQNNGVVDDSQLPKDRFSAERLKGVDSTLKIQPAKLEDSAVYLCASSFKGDQPQHFGDGTRLSIL.